The clone carrying this TCR beta chain was observed many times. A much larger clone lies a single base off, so this may be a read error. The use of genomic DNA as template underpinned the TCR beta VDJ and CDR3 profiling. Each CDR3 protein is one row after TCRdb ran MiXCR on the reads. This sample has roughly 180,000 distinct CDR3 sequences; about half occur once, and the top ten carry under 15%. The data originate from a study of CD8+CD57+ T cells in acquired aplastic anemia. About the study: Sorted CD4+ and CD8+ cells gave an average of approximately 3.4 ug of DNA.

The authors sequenced patients whose flow cytometry had shown CD8+CD57+ cell expansion. V gave up 6 bases and J gave up 8 bases, with 13 bases separating them. The CDR3 extends over 13 amino acids. Germline V gene lookup returns CDR1 KGHDR and CDR2 SFDVKD. The sample consisted of sorted CD4+, CD8+, or CD8+CD57+ T cells (not recorded which) from PBMCs. The sequence derives from a human donor with aplastic anemia. V usage is TRBV24-1 and J usage is TRBJ2-1, with D perhaps TRBD2 (6 bases). As DNA, the CDR3 is TGTGCCACCAGTCGTGTCGGGGAGGATGAGCAGTTCTTC. Translation: CATSRVGEDEQFF.